This is a list of T cell receptor beta chains from one sample in a study of Ad26.COV2.S vaccination and SARS-CoV-2 variants. Only in-frame clones appear in the TCRdb table, and some are missing; sequencing was by immunoSEQ multiplex PCR. The table has around 300,000 clones, 80% to 90% seen once; the top ten hold roughly 10%. The starting material was peripheral blood, obtained in a trial of Ad26.COV2.S vaccine versus placebo. These receptors were taken from a person between 18 and 65 years old who received the Ad26.COV2.S COVID-19 vaccine or a placebo. The CDR3 runs from the conserved cysteine through the conserved F or W. D genes are given only for firm matches. Expanded clones get a size class; other rows say once, few or many, or leave the size out.

clone size	D gene	V gene	CDR3 length	J gene	CDR3 DNA	CDR3 protein
NA	TRBD1	TRBV2	17	TRBJ2-3	TGTGCCAGCAGTCCTCTAGGGGACAGGGTAAGCACAGATACGCAGTATTTT	CASSPLGDRVSTDTQYF
NA	NA	TRBV7-2	15	TRBJ2-4	TGTGCCAGCAGCTACCTGGGATTAGCCAAAAACATTCAGTACTTC	CASSYLGLAKNIQYF
NA	NA	TRBV19	14	TRBJ1-4	TGTGCCAGTAGTCCACGGTCCCCTAATGAAAAACTGTTTTTT	CASSPRSPNEKLFF
once	TRBD1	TRBV27	14	TRBJ1-1	TGTGCCAGCAGTCCGACAGGGGGCGAGACTGAAGCTTTCTTT	CASSPTGGETEAFF
NA	TRBD1	TRBV28	14	TRBJ2-4	TGTGCCAGCAATTCCGGGACAGGGAGGGACATTCAGTACTTC	CASNSGTGRDIQYF
NA	TRBD1	TRBV5-4	13	TRBJ1-2	TGTGCCACCAACATACAGGGGCGGGATGGCTACACCTTC	CATNIQGRDGYTF
NA	NA	TRBV7-2	15	TRBJ2-1	TGTGCCAGCAGCTCCAGGGAAAAATTGGACAATGAGCAGTTCTTC	CASSSREKLDNEQFF
NA	NA	TRBV4-1	16	TRBJ1-1	TGCGCCAGCAGCCAGAGATATTCAGCGGCGTATACTGAAGCTTTCTTT	CASSQRYSAAYTEAFF
NA	TRBD2	TRBV29-1	13	TRBJ2-3	TGCACCCCTGGAAAGCGGGAGGGCTATACGCAGTATTTT	CTPGKREGYTQYF
NA	TRBD1	TRBV28	15	TRBJ1-4	TGTGCCAGCACCTCCCCGGGACAGCCTAATGAAAAACTGTTTTTT	CASTSPGQPNEKLFF
NA	TRBD1	TRBV13	16	TRBJ1-2	TGTGCCAGCAGCCGGACCCGGGGACAGGATTATTATGGCTACACCTTC	CASSRTRGQDYYGYTF
NA	TRBD1	TRBV7-9	15	TRBJ1-2	TGTGCCAGCAAGGCCGGACAGGGGCAGGCCTATGGCTACACCTTC	CASKAGQGQAYGYTF
NA	TRBD1	TRBV6-2/TRBV6-3	13	TRBJ2-7	TGTGCCAGCAGCAAAGGGGGCGCGTACGAGCAGTACTTC	CASSKGGAYEQYF
few	NA	TRBV7-2	15	TRBJ1-4	TGTGCCAGCAGCCCAGGTCCCTCAACTAATGAAAAACTGTTTTTT	CASSPGPSTNEKLFF
NA	TRBD2	TRBV27	16	TRBJ2-1	TGTGCCAGCAGTTTAACGGCGGGAGGGCCGTCGAATGAGCAGTTCTTC	CASSLTAGGPSNEQFF
NA	TRBD1	TRBV3-1/TRBV3-2	14	TRBJ2-7	TGTGCCAGCAGCCAAGGGACAGGACCTACAGAGCAGTACTTC	CASSQGTGPTEQYF
NA	TRBD1	TRBV5-1	15	TRBJ1-2	TGCGCCAGCAGCTTGGCCTCGACAGGGAACTATGGCTACACCTTC	CASSLASTGNYGYTF
NA	TRBD1	TRBV18	16	TRBJ1-3	TGTGCCAGCTCATCCGGTACAGGGGGCTCTGGAAACACCATATATTTT	CASSSGTGGSGNTIYF
NA	NA	TRBV27	15	TRBJ1-1	TGTGCCAGCAGTTTATCGAAAACAGGGAACACTGAAGCTTTCTTT	CASSLSKTGNTEAFF
NA	TRBD1	TRBV10-3	15	TRBJ1-2	TGTGCCATCAGTGATCCCGGGACAGGAAACTATGGCTACACCTTC	CAISDPGTGNYGYTF
NA	TRBD2	TRBV25-1	15	TRBJ2-1	TGTGCCAGCAGTGAGGGACTAGCGGGACCCAATGAGCAGTTCTTC	CASSEGLAGPNEQFF
NA	NA	TRBV4-1	16	TRBJ1-1	TGCGCCAGCAGCCAGCCTTTAGAACGGACCCGCACTGAAGCTTTCTTT	CASSQPLERTRTEAFF
NA	TRBD1	TRBV5-1	14	TRBJ2-1	TGCGCCAGCAGCCCGGGACAGAACTACAATGAGCAGTTCTTC	CASSPGQNYNEQFF